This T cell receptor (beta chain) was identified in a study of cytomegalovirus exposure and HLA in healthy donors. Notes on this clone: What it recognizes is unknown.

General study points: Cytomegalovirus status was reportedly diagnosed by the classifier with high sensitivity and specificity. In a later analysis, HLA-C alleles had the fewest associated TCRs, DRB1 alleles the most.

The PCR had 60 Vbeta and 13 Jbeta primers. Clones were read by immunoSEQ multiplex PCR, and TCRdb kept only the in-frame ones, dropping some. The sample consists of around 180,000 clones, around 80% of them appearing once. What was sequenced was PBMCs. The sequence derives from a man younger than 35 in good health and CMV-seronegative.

The CDR3 protein is CASSTGFEQFF. The CDR3 DNA reads TGTGCCAGCAGCACGGGGTTTGAGCAGTTCTTC. The chain uses TRBV5-4 and TRBJ2-1; tentative D call: TRBD2 (5 bases). The CDR3 runs 11 residues. CDR1 is SGHNT, CDR2 YYREEE, per germline (reference sequence). Trimming took off 4 bases at V and 9 bases at J, with 8 bases between the two ends.